A single T cell receptor beta chain is shown here with its context. This sample is part of a study of cytomegalovirus exposure and HLA in healthy donors. PCR used 60 Vbeta primers and 13 Jbeta primers. Sequenced by immunoSEQ multiplex PCR; TCRdb stores in-frame clones only, minus some. The sample lists 100,000 to 150,000 clones, 80% seen once, with more than 8% in the top ten. The CDR3 covers 14 residues. The germline CDR1 and CDR2 sequences are SQVTM and ANQGSEA. The V end was cut by 2 bases, the J end by 7 bases, with 17 bases between. This TCR derives from a man aged 25-45 years in good health and CMV-seropositive. V gene TRBV29-1 combines with J gene TRBJ2-5; D call uncertain. Sequencing was performed on PBMCs. The CDR3 bases are TGCAGCGTTGAACTGTCTAACCCAAGAGTGACCCAGTACTTC. Encoded protein: CSVELSNPRVTQYF.